One sample yielded the 23 T cell receptor beta chains listed below, sequenced in a study of cytomegalovirus exposure and HLA in healthy donors. Vbeta (60) and Jbeta (13) primers were used in the PCR. Profiled with immunoSEQ multiplex PCR; TCRdb holds only in-frame clones, not every one. The sample has a few hundred thousand clones, around 82% seen once. The sample comprised PBMCs. Receptors originate from a woman younger than 45 in good health and CMV-seronegative.

J is TRBJ1-5 and V is TRBV30, with 10 bases fitting TRBD1. V shed 1 base and J 4 bases; nucleotides not matched to a gene: 4. Germline values: CDR1 GTSNPN, CDR2 SVGIG (reference sequence). This CDR3 is built from 15 residues. In DNA, the CDR3 is TGTGCCTGGAGTGCCGACAGGGGGCGGAATCAGCCCCAGCATTTT. Residues: CAWSADRGRNQPQHF.

J is TRBJ1-4 and V is TRBV9; D ambiguous. V dropped 4 bases and J dropped 13 bases, with 14 bases sitting between them. The CDR3 length is 12 residues. The germline V gene has CDR1 SGDLS and CDR2 YYNGEE. CDR3 bases: TGTGCCAGCAGCCCCCGACTCCGGCGACTGTTTTTT. Residues: CASSPRLRRLFF. Based on the CDR3 plus reference TRBV9 and TRBJ1-4, the full variable domain is DSGVTQTPKHLITATGQRVTLRCSPRSGDLSVYWYQQSLDQGLQFLIQYYNGEERAKGNILERFSAQQFPDLHSELNLSSLELGDSALYFCASSPRLRRLFFGSGTQLSVL.

V usage is TRBV2 and J usage is TRBJ1-1; the D gene is possibly TRBD1 (6 bases). With 11 bases removed from V and 9 bases from J, the gap between germline ends came to 10 bases. CDR3 size: 9 residues. Germline CDR1 SNHLY, CDR2 FYNNEI. CDR3 residues: CASGGQAFF. The CDR3, as DNA: TGTGCCTCGGGGGGGCAAGCTTTCTTT.

This clone was detected only a few times. The chain combines TRBV2 with TRBJ2-7; tentatively, D is TRBD1 (6 bases). This CDR3 has 14 residues. The germline V and J ends were trimmed by 7 bases and 2 bases, with 15 bases remaining between them. Germline V gene sequence: CDR1 SNHLY, CDR2 FYNNEI. Written as DNA, the CDR3 is TGTGCCAGCAAAGAAGGGGGTCTAACCTACGAGCAGTACTTC. This sequence encodes CASKEGGLTYEQYF.

The chain has TRBV5-4 and TRBJ1-6; 7 nucleotides match TRBD1. After removal of 0 bases from V and 7 bases from J, the junction contained 1 base not matched to a gene. The CDR3 is 14 amino acids. The V gene's germline CDR1 is SGHNT and CDR2 YYREEE (reference sequence). In DNA, the CDR3 is TGTGCCAGCAGCTTGGAGGGGGCCAATTCACCCCTCCACTTT. It encodes CASSLEGANSPLHF.

This clone was observed a single time. V usage is TRBV6-6 and J usage is TRBJ2-7; D may be TRBD1 (5 bases). V was clipped by 5 bases and J by 4 bases, with 9 bases between them. Germline CDR1 and CDR2: MNHNY and SVGAGI (reference sequence). CDR3 length equals 12 residues. This chain's CDR3 is CASSLRVYEQYF. Written as DNA, the CDR3 is TGTGCCAGCAGTCTCAGGGTATACGAGCAGTACTTC.

The genes are TRBV6-6 and TRBJ2-7; the D gene is possibly TRBD2 (9 bases). V shed 0 bases and J shed 6 bases, with 15 bases lying between them. The CDR3 is made up of 15 amino acids. Germline CDR1 MNHNY, CDR2 SVGAGI (reference sequence). CDR3 in amino acids: CASSYSREGTGEQYF. As DNA, the CDR3 is TGTGCCAGCAGTTACTCGCGGGAGGGGACAGGCGAGCAGTACTTC.

The chain employs TRBV10-2 and TRBJ2-3, with 14 bases fitting TRBD2. V was pared by 4 bases and J by 5 bases, with 2 bases of the junction left unmatched. The CDR3 has 15 amino acids. Germline CDR1 WSHSY, CDR2 SAAADI. DNA for the CDR3: TGCGCCAGCAGTGTAGGGACTAGCGGGGGAGATACGCAGTATTTT. Protein sequence: CASSVGTSGGDTQYF.

The J gene is TRBJ2-5, the V gene TRBV15; D is ambiguous. The germline CDR1 and CDR2 sequences are LNHNV and YYDKDF (reference sequence). Trimming left V 3 bases short and J 5 bases short, with 10 bases between. This CDR3 is 13 amino acids long. The CDR3 reads CATSSGPLETQYF. The CDR3 nucleotides read TGTGCCACCAGCAGTGGGCCACTTGAGACCCAGTACTTC.

By share, this clone counts as medium-sized (0.01 to 0.1%). The chain is built from TRBV6-1 and TRBJ2-1; TRBD1 matches 9 bases. This CDR3 is built from 15 residues. J lost 7 bases, V lost 1 base, and 5 bases had no gene match. The germline gives CDR1 MNHNS, CDR2 SASEGT. CDR3 region: CASSEEETGGNEQFF. The CDR3 nucleotides read TGTGCCAGCAGTGAAGAGGAGACAGGGGGGAATGAGCAGTTCTTC.

This rearrangement joins TRBV30 to TRBJ2-7; 7 bases line up with TRBD2. V lost 4 bases, J lost 2 bases, and 5 bases stayed unmatched. The CDR3 loop spans 13 amino acids. CDR1 and CDR2 (germline): GTSNPN, SVGIG (reference sequence). The CDR3: CAWNWGGTYEQYF. The CDR3 DNA is TGTGCCTGGAATTGGGGGGGTACCTACGAGCAGTACTTC.

V gene TRBV27 combines with J gene TRBJ1-5, with unresolved D. Germline CDR1 is MNHEY and CDR2 is SMNVEV (reference sequence). The CDR3 length is 15 residues. Trimming cost V 7 bases and J 1 base, with 14 bases left between them. The CDR3 sequence: CASIGSPGSNQPQHF. In DNA, the CDR3 is TGTGCCAGCATTGGGTCACCGGGGAGCAATCAGCCCCAGCATTTT.

The rearrangement joins TRBV20-1 to TRBJ1-2, with D possibly matching TRBD1 (6 bases). The V gene lost 6 bases and the J gene lost 8 bases, with 13 bases spanning the gap. The CDR3 length is 11 residues. Germline CDR1 is DFQATT and CDR2 is SNEGSKA (reference sequence). CDR3 amino acids: CSAARGGGYTF. CDR3 sequence (DNA): TGCAGTGCGGCCCGCGGGGGCGGCTACACCTTC.

This rearrangement joins TRBV6-1 to TRBJ1-1, with TRBD1 as a possible D gene (6 bases). Germline V gene sequence: CDR1 MNHNS, CDR2 SASEGT. Between the trimmed V and J ends, which lost 6 bases and 1 base, there was a span of 15 bases. The CDR3 totals 15 residues. Here the CDR3 DNA reads TGTGCCAGCAGGCAGAGACCGACAGGGAACACTGAAGCTTTCTTT. Amino acids: CASRQRPTGNTEAFF.

The genes are TRBV6-5 and TRBJ1-5; D is perhaps TRBD1 (5 bases). V lost 8 bases, J lost 4 bases, and 12 bases lay in between. The germline V gene has CDR1 MNHEY and CDR2 SVGAGI. The CDR3 is 13 amino acids. The CDR3 DNA sequence: TGTGCCAGCGGATTGGAGGGGAATCAGCCCCAGCATTTT. Its translation: CASGLEGNQPQHF.

The rearrangement uses TRBV5-4 and TRBJ2-3; TRBD2 matches at 11 bases. CDR3 size: 18 residues. CDR1 is SGHNT and CDR2 is YYREEE in the germline V gene (reference sequence). The ends lost 2 bases at V and 1 base at J; junction bases unmatched: 9. CDR3 sequence: CASSFVLAGGMGTDTQYF. The CDR3 DNA follows: TGTGCCAGCAGCTTCGTCCTAGCGGGAGGAATGGGCACAGATACGCAGTATTTT.

The rearrangement links TRBV10-3 to TRBJ2-1; possibly TRBD2 for D (5 bases). V lost 3 bases, J lost 4 bases, and 13 bases lay in between. Germline CDR1 ENHRY, CDR2 SYGVKD. The CDR3 totals 15 residues. CDR3 coding DNA: TGTGCCATCAGTGATCGGGAAGTCCAATACAATGAGCAGTTCTTC. It encodes CAISDREVQYNEQFF.

The chain couples TRBV5-1 to TRBJ1-1; 8 nucleotides line up with TRBD1. Germline V gene sequence: CDR1 SGHRS, CDR2 YFSETQ. J gave up 3 bases and V 0 bases, and 4 bases lay outside the gene matches. CDR3 length equals 15 residues. The CDR3 region has the DNA TGCGCCAGCAGCTTGGAAGCGACAGGGGACACTGAAGCTTTCTTT. It encodes CASSLEATGDTEAFF. Complete variable domain (other parts from reference TRBV5-1 and TRBJ1-1): KAGVTQTPRYLIKTRGQQVTLSCSPISGHRSVSWYQQTPGQGLQFLFEYFSETQRNKGNFPGRFSGRQFSNSRSEMNVSTLELGDSALYLCASSLEATGDTEAFFGQGTRLTVV.

This clone has just a few counts. The V call is TRBV18, the J call TRBJ1-2; 7 bases line up with TRBD1. Germline-derived CDR1 and CDR2 are KGHSH and LQKENI. The trim removed 4 bases at V and 4 bases at J, leaving 12 bases unmatched. This CDR3 spans 16 amino acids. The CDR3 sequence: CASSLNPQGVVYGYTF. CDR3 coding DNA: TGTGCCAGCTCACTAAACCCTCAGGGGGTCGTCTATGGCTACACCTTC.

This chain connects TRBV10-3 to TRBJ2-7, with TRBD2 matching 7 bases. The J segment lost 2 bases and the V segment lost 3 bases, leaving 4 bases of the junction unmatched. The CDR3 runs to 14 residues. The germline V gene has CDR1 ENHRY and CDR2 SYGVKD. CDR3 nucleotide sequence: TGTGCCATCAGTGACGTCGGGGGGACCTACGAGCAGTACTTC. Its protein is CAISDVGGTYEQYF.

The chain has TRBV10-3 and TRBJ2-2, with 7 bases that match TRBD2. This CDR3 has 14 amino acids. In germline, CDR1 is ENHRY, CDR2 SYGVKD. The V and J ends lost 10 bases and 0 bases, in that order; junction bases with no gene match: 5. CDR3 DNA: TGTGCCACTAGCGGAAACCCGAACACCGGGGAGCTGTTTTTT. Translating gives CATSGNPNTGELFF.

Details on this clone: Its ends do not fully match the called genes, so a read error is possible. The V and J genes are TRBV5-4 and TRBJ1-2; D unclear. Per germline, CDR1 SGHNT and CDR2 YYREEE (reference sequence). The CDR3 extends over 16 amino acids. The CDR3 DNA follows: TGTGCCAGCAGCTTGGAGACATTTTCTCAAATCTATGGCTACCCCTTC. The encoded protein is CASSLETFSQIYGYPF.

A few counts support this clone. J is TRBJ1-5 and V is TRBV19, with 7 bases that match TRBD1. Germline V gives CDR1 LNHDA, CDR2 SQIVND (reference sequence). V lost 7 bases and J lost 0; bases outside the gene matches: 9. CDR3 size: 16 residues. CDR3 bases: TGTGCCAGTACGGAGGACAGGAATCCTAGCAATCAGCCCCAGCATTTT. It translates to CASTEDRNPSNQPQHF.